The present T cell receptor (beta chain) was sequenced within a study of control samples from healthy donors and cancer patients (dated by TCRdb to about 2020). The CDR3 sequence holds 14 residues, the cysteine and phenylalanine included. This entry keeps only the CDR3 DNA: 42 bases, framed from base 1. Trimming at the junction amounts to 3 bases on V and 4 bases on J, and the germline ends lie 12 bases apart. CDR1 LNHNV and CDR2 YYDKDF are derived from the germline V gene (reference sequence). About this clone: No cognate antigen has been identified for it. Per-nucleotide qualities are absent, and no much larger clonotype sits a single base away.

Libraries were built with the immunoSEQ multiplex PCR assay. TCRdb carries this immuneACCESS record with in-frame sequences only. Its versions omit some clonotypes, under half of them owing to an unresolved V gene in the studies checked, with the rest unexplained. In this sample the table shows tens of thousands of clones, around 90% of which occur a single time. The top ten clonotypes cover roughly 12% of the sample. The chain uses TRBV15 and TRBJ2-5; the D gene is possibly TRBD1 or TRBD2, with 5 bases matching each. Material for sequencing was PBMCs. The receptor was derived from a man between 45 and 60 years old with lung cancer. The nucleotide sequence reads TGTGCCACCAGCAGCCCGGGACCTCTAGAGACCCAGTACTTC. Protein translation: CATSSPGPLETQYF.